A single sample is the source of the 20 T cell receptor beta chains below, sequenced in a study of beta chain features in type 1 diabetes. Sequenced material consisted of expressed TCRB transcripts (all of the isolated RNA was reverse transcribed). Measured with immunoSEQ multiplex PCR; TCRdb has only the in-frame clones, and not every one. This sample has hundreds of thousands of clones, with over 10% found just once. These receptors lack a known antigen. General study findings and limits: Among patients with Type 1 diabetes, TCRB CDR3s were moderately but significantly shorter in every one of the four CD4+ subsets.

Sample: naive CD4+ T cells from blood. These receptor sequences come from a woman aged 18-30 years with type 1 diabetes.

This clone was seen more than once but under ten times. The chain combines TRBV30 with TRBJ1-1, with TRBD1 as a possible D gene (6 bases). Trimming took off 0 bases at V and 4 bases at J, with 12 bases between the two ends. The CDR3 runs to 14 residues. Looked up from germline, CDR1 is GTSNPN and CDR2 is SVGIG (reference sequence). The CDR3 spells CAWSVRGGGTEAFF. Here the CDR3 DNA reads TGTGCCTGGAGTGTACGAGGGGGGGGCACTGAAGCTTTCTTT.

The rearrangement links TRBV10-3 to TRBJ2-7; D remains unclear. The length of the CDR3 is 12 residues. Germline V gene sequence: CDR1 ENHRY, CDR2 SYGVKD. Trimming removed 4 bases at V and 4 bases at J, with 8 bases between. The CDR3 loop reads CAISGLDYEQYF. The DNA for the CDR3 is TGTGCCATCAGTGGATTAGATTACGAGCAGTACTTC.

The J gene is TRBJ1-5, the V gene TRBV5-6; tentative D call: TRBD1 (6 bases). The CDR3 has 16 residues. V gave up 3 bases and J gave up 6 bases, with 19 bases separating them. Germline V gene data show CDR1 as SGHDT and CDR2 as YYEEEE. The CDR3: CASSSWGPRPGQPQHF. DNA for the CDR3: TGTGCCAGCAGCTCGTGGGGGCCCCGTCCCGGTCAGCCCCAGCATTTT.

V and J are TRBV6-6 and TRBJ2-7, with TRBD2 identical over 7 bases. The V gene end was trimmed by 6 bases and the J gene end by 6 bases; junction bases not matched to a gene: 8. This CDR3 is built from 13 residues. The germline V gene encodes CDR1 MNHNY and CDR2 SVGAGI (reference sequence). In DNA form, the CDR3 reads TGTGCCAGCAGCAGCCTGGGGGGGGGCGAGCAGTACTTC. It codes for CASSSLGGGEQYF.

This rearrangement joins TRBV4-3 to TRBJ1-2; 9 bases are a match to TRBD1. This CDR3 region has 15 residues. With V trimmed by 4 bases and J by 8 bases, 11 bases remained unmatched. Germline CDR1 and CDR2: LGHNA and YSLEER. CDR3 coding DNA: TGCGCCAGCAGCCCTATCGACAGGGGGATCGGGGGCTACACCTTC. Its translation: CASSPIDRGIGGYTF.

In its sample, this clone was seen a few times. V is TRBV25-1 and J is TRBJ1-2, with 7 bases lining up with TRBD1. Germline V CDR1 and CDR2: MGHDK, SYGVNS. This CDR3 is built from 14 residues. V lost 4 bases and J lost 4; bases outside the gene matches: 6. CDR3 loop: CASSALDRVYGYTF. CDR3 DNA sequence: TGTGCCAGCAGTGCCCTAGACAGGGTCTATGGCTACACCTTC.

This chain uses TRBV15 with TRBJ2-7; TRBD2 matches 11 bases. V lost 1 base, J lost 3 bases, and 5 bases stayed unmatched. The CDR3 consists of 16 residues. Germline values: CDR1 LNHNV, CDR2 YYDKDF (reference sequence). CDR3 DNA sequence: TGTGCCACCAGCAGAGCTCTAGCGGGAGGAAACTACGAGCAGTACTTC. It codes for CATSRALAGGNYEQYF.

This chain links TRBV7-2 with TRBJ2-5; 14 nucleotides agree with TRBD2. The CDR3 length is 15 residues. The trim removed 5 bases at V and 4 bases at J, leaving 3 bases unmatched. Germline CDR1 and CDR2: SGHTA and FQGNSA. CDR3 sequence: CASSAGLAGAETQYF. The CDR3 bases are TGTGCCAGCAGCGCGGGACTAGCGGGAGCAGAGACCCAGTACTTC.

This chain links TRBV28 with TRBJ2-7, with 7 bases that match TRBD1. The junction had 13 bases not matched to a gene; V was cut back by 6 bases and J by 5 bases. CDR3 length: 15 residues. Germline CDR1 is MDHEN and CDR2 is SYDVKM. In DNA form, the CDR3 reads TGTGCCAGCAGACCAAGACCGACAGGGTGGGACGAGCAGTACTTC. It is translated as CASRPRPTGWDEQYF. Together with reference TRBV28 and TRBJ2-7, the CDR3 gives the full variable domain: DVKVTQSSRYLVKRTGEKVFLECVQDMDHENMFWYRQDPGLGLRLIYFSYDVKMKEKGDIPEGYSVSREKKERFSLILESASTNQTSMYLCASRPRPTGWDEQYFGPGTRLTVT.

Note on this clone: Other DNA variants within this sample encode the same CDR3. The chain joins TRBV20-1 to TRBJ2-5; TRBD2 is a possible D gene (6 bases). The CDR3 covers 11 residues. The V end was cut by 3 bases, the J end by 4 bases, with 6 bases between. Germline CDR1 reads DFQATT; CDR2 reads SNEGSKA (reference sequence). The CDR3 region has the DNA TGCAGTGCTAGGGGGGGAGAGACCCAGTACTTC. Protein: CSARGGETQYF.

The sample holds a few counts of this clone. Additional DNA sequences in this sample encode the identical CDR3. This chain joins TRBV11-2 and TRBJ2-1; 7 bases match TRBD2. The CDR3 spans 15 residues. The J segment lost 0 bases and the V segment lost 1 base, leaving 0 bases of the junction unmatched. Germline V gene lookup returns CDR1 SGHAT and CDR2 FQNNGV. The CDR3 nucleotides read TGTGCCAGCAGCTTAGGCGGGAGCTCCTACAATGAGCAGTTCTTC. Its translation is CASSLGGSSYNEQFF. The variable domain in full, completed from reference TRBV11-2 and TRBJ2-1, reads EAGVAQSPRYKIIEKRQSVAFWCNPISGHATLYWYQQILGQGPKLLIQFQNNGVVDDSQLPKDRFSAERLKGVDSTLKIQPAKLEDSAVYLCASSLGGSSYNEQFFGPGTRLTVL.

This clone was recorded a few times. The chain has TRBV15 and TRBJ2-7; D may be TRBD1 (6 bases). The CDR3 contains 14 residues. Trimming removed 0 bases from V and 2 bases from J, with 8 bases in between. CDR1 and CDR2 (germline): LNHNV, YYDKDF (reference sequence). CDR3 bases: TGTGCCACCAGCAGAGAACAGGGCGCCTACGAGCAGTACTTC. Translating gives CATSREQGAYEQYF.

Written as DNA, the CDR3 is TGTGCCAGCAGCTTACTGGGGGGTTCGGGCGGGGAGCTGTTTTTT. This encodes CASSLLGGSGGELFF. The genes are TRBV7-2 and TRBJ2-2; maybe TRBD2 (6 bases). In germline, CDR1 is SGHTA, CDR2 FQGNSA. The V end was cut by 2 bases, the J end by 7 bases, with 14 bases between. There are 15 residues in the CDR3. Supplemented by reference TRBV7-2 and TRBJ2-2, the full variable domain reads GAGVSQSPSNKVTEKGKDVELRCDPISGHTALYWYRQSLGQGLEFLIYFQGNSAPDKSGLPSDRFSAERTGGSVSTLTIQRTQQEDSAVYLCASSLLGGSGGELFFGEGSRLTVL.

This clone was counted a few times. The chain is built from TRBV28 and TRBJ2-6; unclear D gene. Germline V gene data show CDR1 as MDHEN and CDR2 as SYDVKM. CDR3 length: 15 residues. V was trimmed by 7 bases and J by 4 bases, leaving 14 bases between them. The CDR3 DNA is TGTGCCAGCATTCCCCGTGGAGCCGGGGCCAACGTCCTGACTTTC. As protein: CASIPRGAGANVLTF.

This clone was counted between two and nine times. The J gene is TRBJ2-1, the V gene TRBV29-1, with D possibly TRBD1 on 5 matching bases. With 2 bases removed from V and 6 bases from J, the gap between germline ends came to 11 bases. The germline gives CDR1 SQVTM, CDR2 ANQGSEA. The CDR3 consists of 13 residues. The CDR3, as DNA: TGCAGCGTTGAAAGGGGCGTGGGCAATGAGCAGTTCTTC. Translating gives CSVERGVGNEQFF.

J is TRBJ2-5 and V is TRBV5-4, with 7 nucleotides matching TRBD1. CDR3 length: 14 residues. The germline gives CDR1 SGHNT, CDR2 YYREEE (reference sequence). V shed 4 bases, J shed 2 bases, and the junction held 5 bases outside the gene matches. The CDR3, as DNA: TGTGCCAGCAGCCCTAGGACAGGTCAAGAGACCCAGTACTTC. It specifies CASSPRTGQETQYF. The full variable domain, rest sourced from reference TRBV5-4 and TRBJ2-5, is ETGVTQSPTHLIKTRGQQVTLRCSSQSGHNTVSWYQQALGQGPQFIFQYYREEENGRGNFPPRFSGLQFPNYSSELNVNALELDDSALYLCASSPRTGQETQYFGPGTRLLVL.

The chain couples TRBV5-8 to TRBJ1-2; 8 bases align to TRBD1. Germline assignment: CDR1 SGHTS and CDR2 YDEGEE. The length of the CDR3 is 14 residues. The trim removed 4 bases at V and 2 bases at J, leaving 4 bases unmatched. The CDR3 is CASSLTGGNYGYTF. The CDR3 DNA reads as TGTGCCAGCAGCCTAACAGGGGGGAACTATGGCTACACCTTC. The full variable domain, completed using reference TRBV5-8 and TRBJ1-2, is EAGVTQSPTHLIKTRGQQATLRCSPISGHTSVYWYQQALGLGLQFLLWYDEGEERNRGNFPPRFSGRQFPNYSSELNVNALELEDSALYLCASSLTGGNYGYTFGSGTRLTVV.

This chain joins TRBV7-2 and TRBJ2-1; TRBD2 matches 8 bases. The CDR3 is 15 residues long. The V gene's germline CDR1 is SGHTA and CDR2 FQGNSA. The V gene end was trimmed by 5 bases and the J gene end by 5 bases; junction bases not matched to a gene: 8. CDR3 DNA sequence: TGTGCCAGCAGCCTCGGTATAGCGGGAAACAATGAGCAGTTCTTC. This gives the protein CASSLGIAGNNEQFF.

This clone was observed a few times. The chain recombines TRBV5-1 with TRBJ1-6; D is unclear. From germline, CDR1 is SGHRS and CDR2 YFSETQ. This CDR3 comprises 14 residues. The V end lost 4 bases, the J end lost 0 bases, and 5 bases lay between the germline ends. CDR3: CASSASSYNSPLHF. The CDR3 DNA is TGCGCCAGCAGCGCGAGCTCCTATAATTCACCCCTCCACTTT.

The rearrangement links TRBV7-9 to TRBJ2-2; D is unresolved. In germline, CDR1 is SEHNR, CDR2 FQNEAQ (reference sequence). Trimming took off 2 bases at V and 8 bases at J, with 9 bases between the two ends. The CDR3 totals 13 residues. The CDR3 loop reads CASSLLSEGELFF. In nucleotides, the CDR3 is TGTGCCAGCAGCTTACTGTCTGAGGGGGAGCTGTTTTTT.